This TCR beta chain originates from a study of blood T cell repertoires in COVID-19. Germline CDR1 SGHTS, CDR2 YDEGEE. The CDR3 has 12 residues. V lost 7 bases and J 1 base, leaving 9 bases between the germline ends. Clones were read by immunoSEQ multiplex PCR, and TCRdb kept only the in-frame ones, dropping some. This sample has hundreds of thousands of clones, with roughly nine tenths found just once. The sequenced sample was peripheral blood. This receptor was identified in a woman aged 45-65 years with COVID-19, enrolled during active disease. The chain recombines TRBV5-8 with TRBJ2-7; unclear D gene. In DNA form, the CDR3 reads TGTGCCAGCGGAGATTCGTCCTACGAGCAGTACTTC. It yields the protein CASGDSSYEQYF.